The 16 T cell receptor beta chains presented below share a single source sample, sequenced in a study of blood T cell repertoires in COVID-19. TCRdb's copy holds only in-frame clones and misses some; the assay was immunoSEQ multiplex PCR. The profile shows 250,000 or so clones, around four fifths of them singletons. Sequenced sample: PBMCs or T cells enriched from blood (not recorded which). The receptor set was obtained from a woman aged 40 to 50 who had been exposed to COVID-19.

This chain links TRBV6-6 with TRBJ1-5; D ambiguous. Germline CDR1 is MNHNY and CDR2 is SVGAGI (reference sequence). The CDR3 is 13 residues long. V was pared by 6 bases and J by 0 bases, with 6 bases between. The CDR3 region is CASSPLSNQPQHF. The DNA for the CDR3 is TGTGCCAGCAGCCCACTTAGCAATCAGCCCCAGCATTTT.

The V and J genes are TRBV9 and TRBJ2-2; 9 bases align to TRBD1. CDR1 SGDLS and CDR2 YYNGEE come from the germline V gene. There are 15 residues in the CDR3. The junction had 1 base not matched to a gene; V was cut back by 2 bases and J by 2 bases. The CDR3, as DNA: TGTGCCAGCAGCGTTACAGGGGGCAACACCGGGGAGCTGTTTTTT. This translates into CASSVTGGNTGELFF.

The chain carries TRBV13 and TRBJ1-1; 7 bases align to TRBD1. Looked up from germline, CDR1 is PRHDT and CDR2 is FYEKMQ (reference sequence). This CDR3 spans 13 amino acids. V lost 5 bases, J lost 9 bases, and 9 bases stayed unmatched. CDR3 bases: TGTGCCAGCAGCGGTCGGGACAGCTTGAAAGCTTTCTTT. This gives the protein CASSGRDSLKAFF.

The chain uses TRBV5-1 and TRBJ1-4; TRBD1 might be the D (5 bases). The germline V gene has CDR1 SGHRS and CDR2 YFSETQ. The CDR3 length is 13 residues. V was pared by 4 bases and J by 8 bases, with 12 bases between. In nucleotides, the CDR3 is TGCGCCAGCAGCATAAACAGGAAGGAAAAACTGTTTTTT. Translating it yields CASSINRKEKLFF.

The rearrangement links TRBV28 to TRBJ1-6, with D tentatively TRBD1 (5 bases). V was clipped by 5 bases and J by 9 bases, with 17 bases between them. CDR1 is MDHEN and CDR2 is SYDVKM in the germline V gene. This CDR3 has 15 amino acids. CDR3 residues: CASSLHRQGGSPLHF. The CDR3 DNA sequence: TGTGCCAGCAGTCTGCATCGGCAGGGCGGTTCACCCCTCCACTTT. Drawing the rest from reference TRBV28 and TRBJ1-6, the complete variable domain is DVKVTQSSRYLVKRTGEKVFLECVQDMDHENMFWYRQDPGLGLRLIYFSYDVKMKEKGDIPEGYSVSREKKERFSLILESASTNQTSMYLCASSLHRQGGSPLHFGNGTRLTVT.

This chain uses TRBV27 with TRBJ1-5; 7 nucleotides align to TRBD1. The CDR3 consists of 14 residues. Unmatched junction bases numbered 8, after V lost 7 bases and J lost 5 bases. Germline assignment: CDR1 MNHEY and CDR2 SMNVEV (reference sequence). This CDR3 is CASNFQGVDQPQHF. The CDR3 nucleotides read TGTGCCAGCAACTTTCAGGGGGTTGATCAGCCCCAGCATTTT.

This clone occurred a few times. An end of the junction differs from the germline gene, which may be a read error. The chain combines TRBV15 with TRBJ2-3; TRBD1 aligns across 7 bases. Looked up from germline, CDR1 is LNHNV and CDR2 is YYDKDF (reference sequence). The CDR3 totals 15 residues. This CDR3 reads CATSGDQGVADTQYF. CDR3 coding DNA: TGTGCCACCAGCGGAGACCAGGGGGTGGCAGATACGCAGTATTTT.

This chain joins TRBV14 and TRBJ2-1; tentative D call: TRBD2 (5 bases). The ends were cut back, 4 bases at V and 5 bases at J, with 15 bases in the middle. The CDR3 runs to 15 residues. From germline, CDR1 is SGHDN and CDR2 FVKESK. CDR3 sequence (DNA): TGTGCCAGCAGCCCTAGGAGCGGTGGGAACAATGAGCAGTTCTTC. Its translation is CASSPRSGGNNEQFF.

The rearrangement joins TRBV18 to TRBJ2-2, with 7 positions matching TRBD2. Unmatched junction bases numbered 14, after V lost 6 bases and J lost 7 bases. Germline V gives CDR1 KGHSH, CDR2 LQKENI. The CDR3 is made up of 16 amino acids. The DNA of the CDR3 is TGTGCCAGCTCGGGAGGAAGCGGGGCTTTCGGCGGGGAGCTGTTTTTT. Protein sequence: CASSGGSGAFGGELFF.

This rearrangement joins TRBV3-1 (or the pseudogene TRBV3-2) to TRBJ2-2; D might be TRBD2 (5 bases). The CDR3 consists of 13 residues. The germline V gene encodes CDR1 LGHDT and CDR2 YNNKEL (reference sequence). V gave up 1 base and J gave up 13 bases, with 13 bases separating them. The DNA for the CDR3 is TGTGCCAGCAGCCAAGGACGGGATGGAGGGCTGTTTTTT. This sequence encodes CASSQGRDGGLFF.

This clone was observed a single time. The rearrangement joins TRBV4-2 to TRBJ2-1; D might be TRBD2 (7 bases). Trimming removed 0 bases from V and 3 bases from J, with 15 bases in between. The CDR3 spans 17 residues. CDR1 and CDR2 (germline): LGHNA, YNFKEQ. The CDR3: CASSQEFGGGGYNEQFF. CDR3 DNA sequence: TGTGCCAGCAGCCAAGAGTTTGGGGGGGGCGGCTACAATGAGCAGTTCTTC.

V and J are TRBV7-9 and TRBJ2-1, with TRBD2 as a possible D gene (5 bases). The CDR3 runs 15 residues. Germline CDR1 and CDR2: SEHNR and FQNEAQ (reference sequence). Trimming removed 4 bases at V and 3 bases at J, with 13 bases between. This CDR3 is CASSSLRGNYNEQFF. The CDR3 nucleotides read TGTGCCAGCAGCTCTCTTCGAGGGAACTACAATGAGCAGTTCTTC.

On this clone itself: The germline gene is not matched at one end of the junction; a read error may be the cause. CDR3 DNA: TGTGCCAGCAGTGGCGAGAGACACCTCTTC. This gives the protein CASSGERHLF. The chain joins TRBV28 to TRBJ1-2; unclear D gene. Germline CDR1 and CDR2: MDHEN and SYDVKM. This CDR3 comprises 10 residues.

This CDR3 reads CASSATGNDSPLHF. DNA for the CDR3: TGCGCCAGCAGCGCCACAGGGAATGATTCACCCCTCCACTTT. This chain links TRBV5-1 with TRBJ1-6, with D possibly matching TRBD1 (6 bases). The CDR3 is made up of 14 amino acids. V was pared by 4 bases and J by 8 bases, with 13 bases between. The germline V gene encodes CDR1 SGHRS and CDR2 YFSETQ.

This chain connects TRBV7-9 to TRBJ1-5; D remains unclear. Germline V lookup: CDR1 SEHNR, CDR2 FQNEAQ (reference sequence). Trimming removed 1 base at V and 1 base at J, with 11 bases between. The CDR3 contains 16 residues. In nucleotides, the CDR3 is TGTGCCAGCAGCTTAGTAAGCGGGCAGAGCAATCAGCCCCAGCATTTT. Protein: CASSLVSGQSNQPQHF.

The chain carries TRBV9 and TRBJ1-2; 7 bases align to TRBD1. The V gene's germline CDR1 is SGDLS and CDR2 YYNGEE. There are 15 residues in the CDR3. The J segment lost 8 bases and the V segment lost 4 bases, leaving 14 bases of the junction unmatched. For the CDR3, the DNA is TGTGCCAGCAGCTCTTCCAGTCAGGGGGTGGAAGGCTACACCTTC. Protein product: CASSSSSQGVEGYTF.